This T cell receptor (beta chain) was observed in a study of cytomegalovirus exposure and HLA in healthy donors. In the study overall: Earlier sequencing of around 190 million T cells yielded approximately 100 million unique TCR beta sequences. Around 77 million unique TCRs from HLA-typed donors made up an early data release. Study outcomes and limitations: A previous analysis found most TCR beta V segments productive roughly 87% or roughly 30% of the time. The likely explanation for a cluster of highly shared sequence variants was sequencing artifact.

A multiplex PCR was run with 60 Vbeta primers and 13 Jbeta primers. Sequenced by immunoSEQ multiplex PCR; TCRdb stores in-frame clones only, minus some. The sample includes approximately 130,000 clones. V lost 3 bases to trimming and J lost 2 bases; unmatched junction nucleotides: 5. Per the germline V gene, CDR1 is MNHEY and CDR2 is SMNVEV (reference sequence). The CDR3 runs to 15 residues. Notes on this clone: Its antigen is unidentified.

Sequences were obtained from PBMCs. The receptor's source is a woman aged 55-70 years in good health and CMV-seronegative. The chain couples TRBV27 to TRBJ1-2; 8 bases agree with TRBD1. CDR3 residues: CASSFSRGRNYGYTF. DNA for the CDR3: TGTGCCAGCAGTTTTTCCAGGGGGCGCAACTATGGCTACACCTTC.